The 3 T cell receptor beta chains below all came from one sample that was sequenced in a study of human T cells and chemical hapten exposure. TCRdb independently ran MiXCR on the RACE reads; one entry per CDR3 protein. This table has about 380,000 distinct CDR3 sequences, approximately 5.1% appearing once. The time point was: pre-sensitization, week 0. Regarding treatment: therapeutic diphenylcyclopropenone sensitization with weekly scalp DPC. Here the sequenced sample was whole blood, taken in connection with sensitization to the hapten diphenylcyclopropenone (DPC). These receptors originate from a woman aged 45-59 years with alopecia areata. Some clones in this sample may be carry-over from other donors' samples.

This clonotype was counted between two and nine times. The chain couples TRBV14 to TRBJ1-1, with D possibly matching TRBD1 (6 bases). Germline V gives CDR1 SGHDN, CDR2 FVKESK. The CDR3 totals 15 residues. V was shortened by 1 base and J by 10 bases, with 19 bases between the two germline ends. The CDR3 bases are TGTGCCAGCAGCCAAGTAGGCCAGGGGCAATTTTTAGCTTTCTTT. This gives the protein CASSQVGQGQFLAFF.

This clonotype came up a few times. The chain combines TRBV20-1 with TRBJ1-2; D may be TRBD1 (5 bases). The V end was cut by 6 bases, the J end by 2 bases, with 16 bases between. The germline V gene encodes CDR1 DFQATT and CDR2 SNEGSKA (reference sequence). The CDR3 has 14 residues. The chain's CDR3 is CSAGMRGGNYGYTF. The CDR3 DNA is TGCAGTGCAGGAATGCGGGGGGGAAACTATGGCTACACCTTC.

The V gene is TRBV6-5, the J gene TRBJ1-2; D is unclear. The germline CDR1 and CDR2 sequences are MNHEY and SVGAGI. The CDR3 spans 16 residues. The V and J ends lost 0 bases and 8 bases respectively, with 19 bases between them. CDR3: CASSYSKAAVVSGYTF. Here the CDR3 DNA reads TGTGCCAGCAGTTACTCAAAGGCGGCAGTAGTTTCGGGCTACACCTTC.